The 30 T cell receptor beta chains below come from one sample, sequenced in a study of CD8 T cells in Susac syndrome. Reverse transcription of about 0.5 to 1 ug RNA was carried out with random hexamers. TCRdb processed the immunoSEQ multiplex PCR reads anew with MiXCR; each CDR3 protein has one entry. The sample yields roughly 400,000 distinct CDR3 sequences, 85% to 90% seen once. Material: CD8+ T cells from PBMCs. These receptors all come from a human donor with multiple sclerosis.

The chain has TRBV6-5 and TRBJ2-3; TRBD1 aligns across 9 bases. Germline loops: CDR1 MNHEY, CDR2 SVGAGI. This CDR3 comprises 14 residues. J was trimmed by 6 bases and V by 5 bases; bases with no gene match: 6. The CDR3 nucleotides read TGTGCCAGCAGTCAACAGGGGGCATCGGATACGCAGTATTTT. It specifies CASSQQGASDTQYF.

DNA for the CDR3: TGTGCCAGCAGCCAAGTATACGGGGGCACAGATACGCAGTATTTT. Its translation: CASSQVYGGTDTQYF. The rearrangement links TRBV14 to TRBJ2-3; tentatively, D is TRBD2 (5 bases). Trimming shortened V by 1 base and J by 1 base, and 9 bases separated the two germline ends. This CDR3 is built from 15 residues. In germline, CDR1 is SGHDN, CDR2 FVKESK.

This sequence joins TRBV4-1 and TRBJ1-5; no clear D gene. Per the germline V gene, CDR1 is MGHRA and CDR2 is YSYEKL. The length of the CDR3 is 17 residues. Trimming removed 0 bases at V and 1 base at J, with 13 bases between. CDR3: CASSQEFTVTSNQPQHF. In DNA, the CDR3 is TGCGCCAGCAGCCAAGAATTTACGGTAACCAGCAATCAGCCCCAGCATTTT.

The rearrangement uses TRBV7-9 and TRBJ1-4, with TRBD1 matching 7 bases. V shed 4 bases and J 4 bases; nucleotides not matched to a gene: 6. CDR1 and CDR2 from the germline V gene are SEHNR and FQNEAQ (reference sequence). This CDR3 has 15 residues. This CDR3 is CASSSLTGNNEKLFF. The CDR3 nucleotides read TGTGCCAGCAGCTCCCTGACAGGGAATAATGAAAAACTGTTTTTT.

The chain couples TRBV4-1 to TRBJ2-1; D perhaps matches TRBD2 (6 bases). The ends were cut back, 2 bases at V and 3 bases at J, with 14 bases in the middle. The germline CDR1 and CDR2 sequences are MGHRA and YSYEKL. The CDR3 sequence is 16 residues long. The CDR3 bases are TGCGCCAGCAGCCAACTACTAGCAGCATTCTACAATGAGCAGTTCTTC. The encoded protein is CASSQLLAAFYNEQFF.

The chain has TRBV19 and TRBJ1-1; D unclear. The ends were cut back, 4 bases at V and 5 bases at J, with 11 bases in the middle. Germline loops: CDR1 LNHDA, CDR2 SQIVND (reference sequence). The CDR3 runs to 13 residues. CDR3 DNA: TGTGCCAGTAGTACCGATTTTTGGACTGAAGCTTTCTTT. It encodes CASSTDFWTEAFF.

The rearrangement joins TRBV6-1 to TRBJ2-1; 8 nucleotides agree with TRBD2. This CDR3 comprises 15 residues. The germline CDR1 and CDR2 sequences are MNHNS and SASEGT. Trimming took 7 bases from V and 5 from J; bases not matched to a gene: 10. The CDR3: CASKSEAGVHNEQFF. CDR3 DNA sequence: TGTGCCAGCAAATCTGAAGCGGGAGTGCACAATGAGCAGTTCTTC.

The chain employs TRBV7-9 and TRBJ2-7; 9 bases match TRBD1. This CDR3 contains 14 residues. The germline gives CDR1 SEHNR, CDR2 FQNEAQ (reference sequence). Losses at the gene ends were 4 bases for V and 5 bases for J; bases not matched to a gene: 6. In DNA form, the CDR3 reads TGTGCCAGCAGCTCCACCGGGACAGGGAACGAGCAGTACTTC. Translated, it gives CASSSTGTGNEQYF. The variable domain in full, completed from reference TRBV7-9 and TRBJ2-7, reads DTGVSQNPRHKITKRGQNVTFRCDPISEHNRLYWYRQTLGQGPEFLTYFQNEAQLEKSRLLSDRFSAERPKGSFSTLEIQRTEQGDSAMYLCASSSTGTGNEQYFGPGTRLTVT.

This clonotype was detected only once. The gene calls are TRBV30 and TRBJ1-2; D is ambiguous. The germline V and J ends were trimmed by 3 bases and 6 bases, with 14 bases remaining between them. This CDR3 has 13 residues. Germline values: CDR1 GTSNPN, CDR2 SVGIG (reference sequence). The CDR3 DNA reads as TGTGCCTGGAGGAGTTCGGGAATGGATGGCTACACCTTC. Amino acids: CAWRSSGMDGYTF.

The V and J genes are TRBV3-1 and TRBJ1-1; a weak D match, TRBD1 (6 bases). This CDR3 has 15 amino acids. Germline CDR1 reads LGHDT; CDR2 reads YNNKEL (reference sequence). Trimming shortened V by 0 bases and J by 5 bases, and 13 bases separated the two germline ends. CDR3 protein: CASSQDGDRRTEAFF. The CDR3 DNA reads TGTGCCAGCAGCCAAGATGGTGACAGGAGGACTGAAGCTTTCTTT.

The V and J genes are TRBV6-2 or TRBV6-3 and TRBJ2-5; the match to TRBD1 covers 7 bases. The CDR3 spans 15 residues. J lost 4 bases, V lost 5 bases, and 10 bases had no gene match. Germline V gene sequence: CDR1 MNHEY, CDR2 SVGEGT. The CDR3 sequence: CASSLQGSLGETQYF. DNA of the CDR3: TGTGCCAGCAGTCTACAGGGGTCTCTCGGAGAGACCCAGTACTTC.

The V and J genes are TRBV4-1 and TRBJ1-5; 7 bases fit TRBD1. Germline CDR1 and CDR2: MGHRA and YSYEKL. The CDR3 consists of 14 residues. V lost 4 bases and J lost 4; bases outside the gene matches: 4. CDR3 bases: TGCGCCAGCAGCCGAGGACAGGCGAATCAGCCCCAGCATTTT. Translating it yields CASSRGQANQPQHF.

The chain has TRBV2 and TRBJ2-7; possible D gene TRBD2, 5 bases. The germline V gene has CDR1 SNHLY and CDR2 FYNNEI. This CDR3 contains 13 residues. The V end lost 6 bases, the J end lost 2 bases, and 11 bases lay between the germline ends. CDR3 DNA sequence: TGTGCCAGCAGAACGGGGAAAACCTACGAGCAGTACTTC. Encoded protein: CASRTGKTYEQYF.

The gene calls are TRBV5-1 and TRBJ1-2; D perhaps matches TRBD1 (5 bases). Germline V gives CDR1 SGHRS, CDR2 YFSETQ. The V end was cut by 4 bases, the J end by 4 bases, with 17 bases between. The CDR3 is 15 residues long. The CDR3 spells CASSPDGAGSYGYTF. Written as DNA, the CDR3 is TGCGCCAGCAGCCCCGACGGGGCGGGATCCTATGGCTACACCTTC.

The CDR3 DNA reads as TGTGCCAGCAGTTTCGACGAAAGCCGACTAGCGGGAGACACCGGGGAGCTGTTTTTT. As protein: CASSFDESRLAGDTGELFF. The chain is built from TRBV12-3 or TRBV12-4 and TRBJ2-2; 12 nucleotides match TRBD2. Trimming cost V 3 bases and J 3 bases; bases outside gene matches: 11. This CDR3 is built from 19 residues.

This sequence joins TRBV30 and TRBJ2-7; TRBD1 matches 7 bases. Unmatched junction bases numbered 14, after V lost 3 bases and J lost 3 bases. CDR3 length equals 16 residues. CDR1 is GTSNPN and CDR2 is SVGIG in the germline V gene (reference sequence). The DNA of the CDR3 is TGTGCCTGGAGAGCCCAACCTCCGGGACAGAACTACGAGCAGTACTTC. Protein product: CAWRAQPPGQNYEQYF. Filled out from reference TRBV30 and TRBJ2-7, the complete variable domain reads SQTIHQWPATLVQPVGSPLSLECTVEGTSNPNLYWYRQAAGRGLQLLFYSVGIGQISSEVPQNLSASRPQDRQFILSSKKLLLSDSGFYLCAWRAQPPGQNYEQYFGPGTRLTVT.

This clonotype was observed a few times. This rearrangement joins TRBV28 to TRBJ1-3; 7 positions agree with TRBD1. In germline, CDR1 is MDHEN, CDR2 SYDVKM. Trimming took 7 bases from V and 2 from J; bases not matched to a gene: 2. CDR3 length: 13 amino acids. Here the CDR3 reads CASTTGAGNTIYF. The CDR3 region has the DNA TGTGCCAGCACTACAGGGGCTGGAAACACCATATATTTT.

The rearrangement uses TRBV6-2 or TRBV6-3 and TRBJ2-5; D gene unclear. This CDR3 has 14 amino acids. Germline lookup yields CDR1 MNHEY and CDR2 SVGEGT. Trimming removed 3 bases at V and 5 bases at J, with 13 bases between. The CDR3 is CASSYSATEETQYF. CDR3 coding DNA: TGTGCCAGCAGTTATTCGGCGACGGAGGAGACCCAGTACTTC.

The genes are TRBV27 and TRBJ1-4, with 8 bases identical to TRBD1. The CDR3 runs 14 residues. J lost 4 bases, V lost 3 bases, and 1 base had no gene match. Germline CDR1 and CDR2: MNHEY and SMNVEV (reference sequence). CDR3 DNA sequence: TGTGCCAGCAGTTTGACAGGGGTTAATGAAAAACTGTTTTTT. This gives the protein CASSLTGVNEKLFF.

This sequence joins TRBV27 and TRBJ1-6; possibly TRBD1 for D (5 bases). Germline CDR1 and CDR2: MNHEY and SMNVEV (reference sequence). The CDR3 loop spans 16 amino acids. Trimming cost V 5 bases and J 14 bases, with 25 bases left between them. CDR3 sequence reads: CASSRREGVDPLTLHF. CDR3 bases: TGTGCCAGCAGTCGGCGGGAAGGGGTCGATCCGCTCACCCTCCACTTT.

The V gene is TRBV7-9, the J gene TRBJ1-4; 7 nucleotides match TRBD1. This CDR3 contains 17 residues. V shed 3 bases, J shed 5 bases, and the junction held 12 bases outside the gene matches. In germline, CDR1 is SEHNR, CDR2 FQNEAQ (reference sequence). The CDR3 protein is CASSFLATTGKNEKLFF. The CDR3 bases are TGTGCCAGCAGCTTTCTGGCTACGACAGGGAAGAATGAAAAACTGTTTTTT.

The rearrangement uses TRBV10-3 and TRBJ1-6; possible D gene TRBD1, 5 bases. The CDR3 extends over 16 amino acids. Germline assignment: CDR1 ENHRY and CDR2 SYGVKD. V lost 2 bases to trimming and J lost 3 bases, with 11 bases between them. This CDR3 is CAISEQGSGYNSPLHF. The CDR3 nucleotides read TGTGCCATCAGTGAGCAGGGTTCCGGCTATAATTCACCCCTCCACTTT.

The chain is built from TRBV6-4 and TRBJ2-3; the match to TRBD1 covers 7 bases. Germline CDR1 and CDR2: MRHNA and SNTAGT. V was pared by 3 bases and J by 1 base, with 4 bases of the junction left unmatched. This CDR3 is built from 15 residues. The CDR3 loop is CASSEGGSGTDTQYF. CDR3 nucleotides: TGTGCCAGCAGTGAAGGGGGCTCTGGCACAGATACGCAGTATTTT.

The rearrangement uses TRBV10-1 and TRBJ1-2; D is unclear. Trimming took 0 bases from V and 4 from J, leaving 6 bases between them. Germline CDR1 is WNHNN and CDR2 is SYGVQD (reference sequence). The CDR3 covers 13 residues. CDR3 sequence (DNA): TGCGCCAGCAGTGAGTCGCGAAGCTATGGCTACACCTTC. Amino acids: CASSESRSYGYTF.

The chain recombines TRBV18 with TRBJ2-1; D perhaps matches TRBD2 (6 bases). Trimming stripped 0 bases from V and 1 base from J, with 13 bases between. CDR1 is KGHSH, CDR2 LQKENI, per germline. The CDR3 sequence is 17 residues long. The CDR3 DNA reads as TGTGCCAGCTCACCACCGGAGGGTTGGGGTTCCTACAATGAGCAGTTCTTC. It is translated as CASSPPEGWGSYNEQFF.

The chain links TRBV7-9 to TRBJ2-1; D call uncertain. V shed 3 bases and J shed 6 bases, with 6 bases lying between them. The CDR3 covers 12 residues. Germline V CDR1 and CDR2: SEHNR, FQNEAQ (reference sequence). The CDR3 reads CASSFAPNEQFF. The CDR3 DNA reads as TGTGCCAGCAGCTTCGCACCCAATGAGCAGTTCTTC.

The CDR3 sequence: CSARDLGTSDYNEQFF. The CDR3, as DNA: TGCAGTGCTAGAGATCTGGGGACTAGCGACTACAATGAGCAGTTCTTC. The rearrangement links TRBV20-1 to TRBJ2-1; TRBD2 matches 10 bases. V was clipped by 0 bases and J by 3 bases; unmatched bases: 5. CDR3 length equals 16 residues. Germline V lookup: CDR1 DFQATT, CDR2 SNEGSKA (reference sequence).

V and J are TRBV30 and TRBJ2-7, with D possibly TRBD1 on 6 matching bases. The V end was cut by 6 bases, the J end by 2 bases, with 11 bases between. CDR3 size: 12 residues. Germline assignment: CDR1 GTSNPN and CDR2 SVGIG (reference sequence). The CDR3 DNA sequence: TGTGCCTGTGCGGACAGAGCCTACGAGCAGTACTTC. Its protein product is CACADRAYEQYF.

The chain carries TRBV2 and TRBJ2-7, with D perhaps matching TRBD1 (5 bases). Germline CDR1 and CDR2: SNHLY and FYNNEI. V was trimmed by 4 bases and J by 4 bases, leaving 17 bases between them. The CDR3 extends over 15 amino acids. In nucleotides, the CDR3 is TGTGCCAGCAGTGTGCACAGGACACCTCCTTACGAGCAGTACTTC. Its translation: CASSVHRTPPYEQYF.

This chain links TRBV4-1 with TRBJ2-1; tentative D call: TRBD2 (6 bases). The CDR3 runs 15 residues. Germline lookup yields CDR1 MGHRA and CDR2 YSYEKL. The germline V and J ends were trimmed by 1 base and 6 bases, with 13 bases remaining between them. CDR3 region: CASSQGAAGFNEQFF. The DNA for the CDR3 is TGCGCCAGCAGCCAAGGGGCAGCGGGTTTCAATGAGCAGTTCTTC.